A selection of T cell receptor beta chains follows, all from one sample in a study of T cell changes during pregnancy in multiple sclerosis. The data were produced by immunoSEQ multiplex PCR, yet TCRdb's version contains in-frame clones alone and is incomplete. This sample carries about 13,000 clones, about 90% of them seen once, and the ten largest clones take under 15%. This specimen was CD8+ T cells from peripheral blood mononuclear cells, taken after pregnancy. Receptors originate from a female donor in good health, enrolled as a control in a pregnancy study. Each CDR3 is given with its conserved first and last residue. Only part of the rows carry a size: once, few, many, or a class if the clone is expanded.

size: .; J: TRBJ2-3; V: TRBV28; CDR3: CASSPSGSTDTQYF
size: few; J: TRBJ2-5; V: TRBV6-6; CDR3: CASSYGQNGGQETQYF
size: .; J: TRBJ2-2; V: TRBV4-3; CDR3: CASSQVFVGELFF
size: .; J: TRBJ1-2; V: TRBV7-9; CDR3: CASSLGVNGYTF
size: .; J: TRBJ1-5; V: TRBV6-5; CDR3: CASSYGGGQPQHF
size: .; J: TRBJ2-7; V: TRBV30; CDR3: CAWSVIDGDYEQYF
size: .; J: TRBJ2-3; V: TRBV4-3; CDR3: CASSPNQDTQYF
size: .; J: TRBJ2-7; V: TRBV5-1; CDR3: CASSFGGGGVSLSYEQYF
size: once; J: TRBJ2-3; V: TRBV6-4; CDR3: CASSDSIGAADTQYF
size: .; J: TRBJ2-5; V: TRBV29-1; CDR3: CSSRGSGETQYF
size: .; J: TRBJ2-3; V: TRBV2; CDR3: CASSHGTASTDTQYF
size: .; J: TRBJ2-2; V: TRBV5-1; CDR3: CASSGVELAAGELFF
size: .; J: TRBJ2-7; V: TRBV29-1; CDR3: CSVRSPDSPYEQYF
size: .; J: TRBJ2-1; V: TRBV9; CDR3: CASRPGAGNEQFF
size: once; J: TRBJ2-7; V: TRBV4-1; CDR3: CASSQEQGIRYEQYF
size: .; J: TRBJ1-6; V: TRBV28; CDR3: CASSLYEIYNSPLHF
size: .; J: TRBJ1-1; V: TRBV4-1; CDR3: CASSQDPQLMNTEAFF
size: .; J: TRBJ2-7; V: TRBV19; CDR3: CASSITSGYIYEQYF
size: .; J: TRBJ2-6; V: TRBV15; CDR3: CATSSPGQDSWGANVLTF
size: .; J: TRBJ1-6; V: TRBV9; CDR3: CASSWQASYNSPLHF
size: once; J: TRBJ2-2; V: TRBV6-5; CDR3: CASSSVAPNTGELFF
size: .; J: TRBJ1-5; V: TRBV28; CDR3: CASSADSSNQPQHF
size: .; J: TRBJ1-5; V: TRBV11-1; CDR3: CASSSTGTGERPQHF
size: .; J: TRBJ2-1; V: TRBV5-1; CDR3: CASSLGERLDTSGGLYHNEQFF
size: .; J: TRBJ1-5; V: TRBV9; CDR3: CASSVGGEGQPQHF
size: .; J: TRBJ2-5; V: TRBV4-1; CDR3: CASSQELHHQETQYF
size: once; J: TRBJ1-5; V: TRBV19; CDR3: CASNWEGGQPQHF
size: once; J: TRBJ2-7; V: TRBV7-7; CDR3: CASSLYPTGGEQYF
size: .; J: TRBJ2-7; V: TRBV10-3; CDR3: CAISESGTGTDEQYF
size: .; J: TRBJ1-4; V: TRBV11-2; CDR3: CASSLGLGQLGEKLFF
size: .; J: TRBJ2-1; V: TRBV7-2; CDR3: CASSPAGQGFYNEQFF
size: .; J: TRBJ1-2; V: TRBV2; CDR3: CASTRGGYTF
size: few; J: TRBJ1-1; V: TRBV6-4; CDR3: CASSDRGHTEAFF
size: .; J: TRBJ1-5; V: TRBV19; CDR3: CASSINREGNQPQHF
size: .; J: TRBJ1-2; V: TRBV5-4; CDR3: CASRGGTGAIGYTF
size: .; J: TRBJ2-7; V: TRBV19; CDR3: CASSGGQITEQYF
size: .; J: TRBJ2-7; V: TRBV7-3; CDR3: CASYSYEQYF